Following are 23 T cell receptor beta chains from one sample sequenced in a study of cytomegalovirus exposure and HLA in healthy donors. PCR was performed using 60 Vbeta and 13 Jbeta primers. Using immunoSEQ multiplex PCR, the repertoire was profiled, and TCRdb retains in-frame clones only, with some absent. The repertoire holds 76,000 or so clones, around 70% seen once, with 16% in the top ten. Sequencing input: PBMCs. These receptors were obtained from a woman aged 40 to 50 in good health and CMV-seropositive.

The rearrangement links TRBV4-1 to TRBJ2-5, with D unresolved. V lost 0 bases to trimming and J lost 1 base, with 9 bases between them. The CDR3 contains 15 residues. CDR1 MGHRA and CDR2 YSYEKL come from the germline V gene. This CDR3 reads CASSQEGTLQETQYF. CDR3 DNA: TGCGCCAGCAGCCAAGAGGGCACGCTCCAAGAGACCCAGTACTTC.

J is TRBJ2-1 and V is TRBV30; maybe TRBD1 (6 bases). V lost 2 bases, J lost 6 bases, and 32 bases lay in between. Per germline, CDR1 GTSNPN and CDR2 SVGIG (reference sequence). The CDR3 consists of 20 residues. The CDR3, as DNA: TGTGCCTGGAGTCTCCCTCTTTTCTACCAGGGGCGCCGCGTGGGCAATGAGCAGTTCTTC. As protein: CAWSLPLFYQGRRVGNEQFF.

This chain joins TRBV25-1 and TRBJ2-7, with 7 bases identical to TRBD1. Germline values: CDR1 MGHDK, CDR2 SYGVNS. The junction had 4 bases not matched to a gene; V was cut back by 6 bases and J by 2 bases. The CDR3 runs 13 residues. CDR3 in DNA: TGTGCCAGCAGGGCGACAGGGACCTACGAGCAGTACTTC. Amino acids: CASRATGTYEQYF.

This clone was observed a handful of times. V usage is TRBV13 and J usage is TRBJ1-3, with TRBD1 matching 7 bases. V shed 2 bases and J 4 bases; nucleotides not matched to a gene: 14. Germline V gene lookup returns CDR1 PRHDT and CDR2 FYEKMQ (reference sequence). The CDR3 spans 18 residues. The CDR3 region is CASSLQFPSRGSGNTIYF. The CDR3 DNA is TGTGCCAGCAGCTTACAGTTTCCGTCCAGGGGGTCCGGAAACACCATATATTTT.

The CDR3 DNA sequence: TGTGCCAGCAGCGGGGATGGCTACACCTTC. Its translation is CASSGDGYTF. The chain has TRBV2 and TRBJ1-2; D remains ambiguous. The CDR3 is made up of 10 amino acids. Trimming stripped 6 bases from V and 6 bases from J, with 5 bases between. From germline, CDR1 is SNHLY and CDR2 FYNNEI. Full variable domain (rest looked up from reference TRBV2 and TRBJ1-2): EPEVTQTPSHQVTQMGQEVILRCVPISNHLYFYWYRQILGQKVEFLVSFYNNEISEKSEIFDDQFSVERPDGSNFTLKIRSTKLEDSAMYFCASSGDGYTFGSGTRLTVV.

V usage is TRBV4-1 and J usage is TRBJ2-7, with D maybe TRBD1 (6 bases). Germline CDR1 reads MGHRA; CDR2 reads YSYEKL. V was trimmed by 3 bases and J by 3 bases, leaving 9 bases between them. CDR3 size: 13 residues. This chain's CDR3 is CASSQGALYEQYF. CDR3 sequence (DNA): TGCGCCAGCAGCCAGGGGGCCCTCTACGAGCAGTACTTC.

With respect to this clone: A junction end diverges from the germline sequence, so it may reflect a read error. The rearrangement uses TRBV7-8 and TRBJ1-5; 7 nucleotides agree with TRBD1. The CDR3 extends over 16 amino acids. CDR1 is SGHVS, CDR2 FQNEAQ, per germline. The CDR3 protein is CASTLGAGQVAQPQHF. The CDR3 DNA is TGTGCCAGCACCTTAGGGGCAGGACAGGTAGCCCAGCCCCAGCATTTT.

V usage is TRBV29-1 and J usage is TRBJ2-3, with 12 bases lining up with TRBD2. The V and J ends lost 4 bases and 3 bases, in that order; junction bases with no gene match: 8. CDR1 is SQVTM and CDR2 is ANQGSEA in the germline V gene. The CDR3 runs to 16 residues. CDR3 DNA: TGCAGCGTTGCGGGACTAGCGGGTGTAAGTACAGATACGCAGTATTTT. This codes for CSVAGLAGVSTDTQYF.

In its sample, this clone was seen a few times. The CDR3 region is CASSLGSDTEAFF. The CDR3 DNA sequence: TGTGCCAGCAGCTTAGGGTCAGACACTGAAGCTTTCTTT. The rearrangement links TRBV7-9 to TRBJ1-1, with D unclear. Trimming shortened V by 1 base and J by 3 bases, and 6 bases separated the two germline ends. The length of the CDR3 is 13 residues. Germline V gene lookup returns CDR1 SEHNR and CDR2 FQNEAQ (reference sequence).

This chain connects TRBV10-3 to TRBJ2-7; no clear D gene. In germline, CDR1 is ENHRY, CDR2 SYGVKD. The CDR3 consists of 12 residues. The germline V and J ends were trimmed by 5 bases and 4 bases, with 9 bases remaining between them. The CDR3 nucleotides are TGTGCCATCAGTCTCGAGGTTTACGAGCAGTACTTC. This sequence encodes CAISLEVYEQYF.

The chain recombines TRBV5-1 with TRBJ2-7; 11 nucleotides line up with TRBD2. This CDR3 spans 15 amino acids. J gave up 2 bases and V 4 bases, and 5 bases lay outside the gene matches. Germline V gene sequence: CDR1 SGHRS, CDR2 YFSETQ. CDR3 nucleotide sequence: TGCGCCAGCAGCCGTTTAGCGGGAGGGGCCTACGAGCAGTACTTC. Translated, it gives CASSRLAGGAYEQYF.

This clone appeared a single time. V gene TRBV29-1 combines with J gene TRBJ2-1; no clear D gene. Trimming took off 7 bases at V and 0 bases at J, with 10 bases between the two ends. The germline V gene has CDR1 SQVTM and CDR2 ANQGSEA. The CDR3 runs 13 residues. The CDR3 coding sequence is TGCAGCGCTAGTCACCTCTCCTACAATGAGCAGTTCTTC. This codes for CSASHLSYNEQFF.

With regard to this clone: No conserved phenylalanine or tryptophan is present at the end of the CDR3, so a read error is the likely explanation. The genes are TRBV29-1 and TRBJ2-3; D remains ambiguous. The germline CDR1 and CDR2 sequences are SQVTM and ANQGSEA. This CDR3 region has 14 residues. V lost 4 bases, J lost 0 bases, and 11 bases lay in between. The DNA for the CDR3 is TGCAGCGTTGCGGAAACACCTAGCACAGATACGCAGTATGTT. It codes for CSVAETPSTDTQYV.

The J gene is TRBJ1-5, the V gene TRBV6-5; D is ambiguous. Trimming removed 7 bases from V and 4 bases from J, with 8 bases in between. CDR1 and CDR2 (germline): MNHEY, SVGAGI. The CDR3 consists of 12 residues. The CDR3 DNA follows: TGTGCCAGCATGGGAGGGAATCAGCCCCAGCATTTT. This encodes CASMGGNQPQHF.

The chain uses TRBV2 and TRBJ2-2, with D maybe TRBD2 (5 bases). CDR3 length equals 15 residues. The V end was cut by 5 bases, the J end by 6 bases, with 16 bases between. The V gene's germline CDR1 is SNHLY and CDR2 FYNNEI. CDR3 in amino acids: CASSTVPGVAGELFF. As DNA, the CDR3 is TGTGCCAGCAGTACGGTTCCCGGGGTGGCCGGGGAGCTGTTTTTT.

This clone was seen more than once but under ten times. This chain links TRBV5-1 with TRBJ2-3, with 12 positions matching TRBD1. The germline gives CDR1 SGHRS, CDR2 YFSETQ. CDR3 length equals 16 residues. After removal of 4 bases from V and 2 bases from J, the junction contained 5 bases not matched to a gene. CDR3 DNA: TGCGCCAGCAGCCAAGGGACAGGGGGCGCCACAGATACGCAGTATTTT. Amino acids: CASSQGTGGATDTQYF.

This clone turned up a few times. The gene calls are TRBV27 and TRBJ2-3; 7 positions agree with TRBD1. CDR1 and CDR2 (germline): MNHEY, SMNVEV (reference sequence). V was clipped by 5 bases and J by 4 bases; unmatched bases: 9. This CDR3 spans 15 amino acids. The CDR3 DNA sequence: TGTGCCAGCAGTCCTCAGACAGGGTGGGCAGATACGCAGTATTTT. It is translated as CASSPQTGWADTQYF.

The rearrangement uses TRBV7-2 and TRBJ1-2; 7 positions match TRBD1. Germline CDR1 is SGHTA and CDR2 is FQGNSA. With 5 bases clipped from V and 4 bases from J, the junction kept 10 bases outside the gene matches. The CDR3 runs 15 residues. The DNA of the CDR3 is TGTGCCAGCAGCCCCACCCACAGGGGTATCTATGGCTACACCTTC. Protein: CASSPTHRGIYGYTF. Combining the CDR3 with reference TRBV7-2 and TRBJ1-2 gives the whole variable domain GAGVSQSPSNKVTEKGKDVELRCDPISGHTALYWYRQSLGQGLEFLIYFQGNSAPDKSGLPSDRFSAERTGGSVSTLTIQRTQQEDSAVYLCASSPTHRGIYGYTFGSGTRLTVV.

The chain employs TRBV4-3 and TRBJ1-6; TRBD1 aligns across 7 bases. V gave up 2 bases and J gave up 7 bases; unmatched junction bases: 8. The CDR3 spans 16 residues. The germline V gene has CDR1 LGHNA and CDR2 YSLEER. The CDR3 protein is CASSQHRRDSNSPLHF. Written as DNA, the CDR3 is TGCGCCAGCAGCCAACATCGGCGGGACAGCAATTCACCCCTCCACTTT.

The V and J genes are TRBV28 and TRBJ1-5; 7 nucleotides align to TRBD1. Germline-derived CDR1 and CDR2 are MDHEN and SYDVKM. This CDR3 has 15 amino acids. V lost 3 bases and J lost 4; bases outside the gene matches: 6. CDR3 loop: CASSFYDRVNQPQHF. The CDR3, as DNA: TGTGCCAGCAGTTTCTATGACAGGGTAAATCAGCCCCAGCATTTT.

The chain carries TRBV27 and TRBJ1-5, with TRBD1 matching over 9 bases. The germline CDR1 and CDR2 sequences are MNHEY and SMNVEV (reference sequence). The CDR3 has 17 residues. V lost 3 bases and J lost 7; bases outside the gene matches: 13. The CDR3 region is CASSFGQGNPSGQPQHF. The CDR3 nucleotides read TGTGCCAGCAGTTTTGGACAGGGGAATCCTTCTGGCCAGCCCCAGCATTTT.

J is TRBJ1-6 and V is TRBV27; tentatively, D is TRBD1 (6 bases). The germline gives CDR1 MNHEY, CDR2 SMNVEV (reference sequence). This CDR3 is built from 15 residues. The V end was cut by 5 bases, the J end by 10 bases, with 18 bases between. The CDR3 reads CASSPTGNLLSPLHF. The CDR3 DNA reads TGTGCCAGCAGTCCAACAGGGAACCTCCTCTCACCCCTCCACTTT.

The chain employs TRBV13 and TRBJ1-2; D is uncertain. The CDR3 loop spans 13 amino acids. V dropped 5 bases and J dropped 8 bases, with 15 bases sitting between them. Germline V lookup: CDR1 PRHDT, CDR2 FYEKMQ (reference sequence). DNA for the CDR3: TGTGCCAGCAGCCAACTTCAAGGAGTCGGCTACACCTTC. Encoded protein: CASSQLQGVGYTF.